This T cell receptor (beta chain) was retrieved from a study of early T cells in non-severe SARS-CoV-2 infection. The V and J ends lost 5 bases and 7 bases respectively, with 16 bases between them. CDR1 is SGHAT, CDR2 FQNNGV, per germline. The CDR3 sequence is 14 residues long. MiXCR, applied by TCRdb to the 5' RACE reads, yields one record per CDR3 protein. The sample contains some 64,000 distinct CDR3 sequences, roughly 21% of which appear only once. The receptor was derived from an adult who was a healthcare worker with PCR-confirmed SARS-CoV-2 infection or an uninfected control (not recorded which). This sample comprised whole blood, obtained at baseline. This rearrangement joins TRBV11-2 to TRBJ2-3; D possibly uses TRBD1 or TRBD2 (5 bases each). CDR3 in amino acids: CASSPIRGIYTQYF. For the CDR3, the DNA is TGTGCCAGCAGCCCCATCCGGGGCATATATACGCAGTATTTT.